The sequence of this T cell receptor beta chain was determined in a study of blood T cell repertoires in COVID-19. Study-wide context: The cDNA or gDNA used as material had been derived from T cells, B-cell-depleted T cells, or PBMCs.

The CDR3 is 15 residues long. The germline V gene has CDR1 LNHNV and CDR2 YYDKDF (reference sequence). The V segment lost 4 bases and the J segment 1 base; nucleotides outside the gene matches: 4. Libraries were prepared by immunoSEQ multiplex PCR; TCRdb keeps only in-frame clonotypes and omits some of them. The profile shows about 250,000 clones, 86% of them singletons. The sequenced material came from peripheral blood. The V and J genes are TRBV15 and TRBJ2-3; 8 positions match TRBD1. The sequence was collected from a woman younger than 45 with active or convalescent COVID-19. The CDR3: CATSTQDRGTDTQYF. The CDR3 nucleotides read TGTGCCACCAGCACTCAGGACAGGGGCACAGATACGCAGTATTTT.